This T cell receptor (beta chain) derives from a study of blood T cell repertoires in COVID-19 (dated by TCRdb to about 2020). Notes on the research overall: The collaborator samples originated in the United States, Italy and Spain and spanned the acute and convalescent phases of COVID-19. The prospective study material was composed of cDNA or gDNA derived from T cells, B-cell-depleted T cells, or PBMCs. Deeply sampled blood TCRbeta repertoires from subjects exposed to, actively infected with, or recovered from COVID-19 were included in the dataset. The sample metadata nearly always contained a de-identified subject ID, COVID-19 status, age in years and sex. HLA class I and class II types, where available, came from metadata supplied by the sample provider rather than from assay-based typing. The repertoires were released in a freely available public database intended as a resource for research on the immune response to SARS-CoV-2. The samples were drawn from two sources: the first 160 participants of the ongoing ImmuneRACE study, and fewer than 1,500 subjects contributed by 6 global collaborators. Overall study outcomes, separate from this receptor: The quantity of clinical and demographic metadata differed by source and by participant and was supplied without curation.

The CDR3 numbers 18 residues from cysteine through phenylalanine. Left in the record is the CDR3 DNA by itself, 54 bases read in frame from the first base. In the germline V gene, CDR1 corresponds to MGHRA and CDR2 to YSYEKL. V is cut back by 0 bases and J by 5 bases, with 15 bases in the junction unmatched. Participants in the prospective study were aged about 18 to 100 years, lived in approximately 26 United States geographic areas, and enrolled through a virtual design. Cohort assignment in the prospective study relied on participant-reported clinical history from a screening survey and a study questionnaire. For ImmuneRACE Cohort 3, a participant was defined as recovered based on two consecutive negative NP/OP PCR tests, clearance by a healthcare professional, or resolution of symptoms. Each participant in the prospective study had whole blood, serum and a nasopharyngeal or oropharyngeal swab collected by mobile phlebotomists. Additional blood draws and questionnaires over an approximately 2-month period could optionally be provided by prospective study participants. Blood samples from the prospective study were shipped frozen or at room temperature prior to DNA extraction.

TCRbeta CDR3 regions were amplified from genomic DNA using the immunoSEQ Assay, a bias-controlled multiplex PCR. Under the source paper's analysis protocol: Nucleated cell counts per sample were estimated from amplification of reference gene primers within the assay. To quantify the absolute abundance of each unique TCRbeta CDR3 rearrangement, sequence reads were collapsed and filtered. For each sample, productive Simpson clonality was calculated as the square root of Simpson's diversity index over productive rearrangements. In TCRdb, the immuneACCESS table is reduced to in-frame sequences with V and J assigned. These tables do not hold every clone; where another copy was compared, an unresolved V gene accounts for under half, and the others remain unexplained. For V, J and clone size, that table is used; D and trimming come from the DNA. Recorded for this sample are about 400,000 clones; nearly 90% of them occurred a single time. 1.7% of the sample is held by the ten biggest clonotypes.

To note about this clone: Its specific antigen is unknown. One base away there is no much larger clone; base qualities are not given.

Sequencing was done on a sample of PBMCs or T cells enriched from blood (not recorded which). The V and J genes are TRBV4-1 and TRBJ2-7; 8 of the junction bases match TRBD1. This receptor was obtained from a woman under 40 who had recovered from COVID-19. The CDR3 region has the sequence CASSQDSPDREVSDEQYF. The sequenced DNA is TGCGCCAGCAGCCAAGATTCCCCGGACAGGGAGGTTTCCGACGAGCAGTACTTC.